The T cell receptor beta chain described here comes from a study of blood T cell repertoires in COVID-19. CDR1 LGHDT and CDR2 YNNKEL come from the germline V gene (reference sequence). Trimming took 4 bases from V and 4 from J; bases not matched to a gene: 21. CDR3 length equals 22 residues. As processed by the authors: Estimated nucleated cell counts came from reference gene primer amplification. The data were produced by immunoSEQ multiplex PCR, yet TCRdb's version contains in-frame clones alone and is incomplete. V, J and clone size derive from that table, while D and trimming were established from the DNA sequence. The sample lists under 95,000 clones; roughly nine tenths were seen once.

Sequencing used peripheral blood. This chain connects TRBV3-1 (or the pseudogene TRBV3-2) to TRBJ2-2; 13 bases are a match to TRBD2. This TCR was sampled from a man over 45 with COVID-19, enrolled during active disease. CDR3 nucleotides: TGTGCCAGCAGCCTCTATTACGGGACTAGCGGGAATCCGCGGGGGACCACCGGGGAGCTGTTTTTT. It specifies CASSLYYGTSGNPRGTTGELFF.